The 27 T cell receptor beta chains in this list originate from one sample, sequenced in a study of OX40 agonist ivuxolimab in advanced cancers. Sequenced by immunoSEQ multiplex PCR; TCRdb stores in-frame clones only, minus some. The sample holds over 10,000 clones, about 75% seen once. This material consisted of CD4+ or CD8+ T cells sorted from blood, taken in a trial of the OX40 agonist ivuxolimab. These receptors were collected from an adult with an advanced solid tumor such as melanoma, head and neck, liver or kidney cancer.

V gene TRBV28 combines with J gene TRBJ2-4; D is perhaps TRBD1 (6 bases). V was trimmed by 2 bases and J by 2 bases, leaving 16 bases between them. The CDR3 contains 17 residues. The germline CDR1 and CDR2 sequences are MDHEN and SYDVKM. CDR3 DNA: TGTGCCAGCAGTTTAATCAGGACAGTTGCTTCCAAAAACATTCAGTACTTC. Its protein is CASSLIRTVASKNIQYF.

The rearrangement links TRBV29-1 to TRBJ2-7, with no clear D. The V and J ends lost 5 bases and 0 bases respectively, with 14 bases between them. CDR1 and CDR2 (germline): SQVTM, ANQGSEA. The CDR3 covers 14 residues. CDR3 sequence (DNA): TGCAGCGTTAAGACAACGGCTAGCTCCTACGAGCAGTACGTC. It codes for CSVKTTASSYEQYV.

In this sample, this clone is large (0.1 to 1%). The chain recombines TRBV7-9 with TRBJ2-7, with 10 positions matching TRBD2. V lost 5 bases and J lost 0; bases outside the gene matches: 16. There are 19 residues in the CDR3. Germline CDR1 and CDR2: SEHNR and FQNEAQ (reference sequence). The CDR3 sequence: CASSPIVQPSGSLSYEQYV. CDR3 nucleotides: TGTGCCAGCAGCCCAATAGTCCAACCTAGCGGGAGCCTCTCCTACGAGCAGTACGTC.

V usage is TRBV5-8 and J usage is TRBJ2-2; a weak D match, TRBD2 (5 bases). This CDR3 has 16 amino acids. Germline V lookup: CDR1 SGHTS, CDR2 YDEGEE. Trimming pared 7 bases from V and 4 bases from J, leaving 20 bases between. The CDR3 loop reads CASLGLSRAITGELFF. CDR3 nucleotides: TGTGCCAGCCTGGGTTTGTCGAGGGCTATCACCGGGGAGCTGTTTTTT.

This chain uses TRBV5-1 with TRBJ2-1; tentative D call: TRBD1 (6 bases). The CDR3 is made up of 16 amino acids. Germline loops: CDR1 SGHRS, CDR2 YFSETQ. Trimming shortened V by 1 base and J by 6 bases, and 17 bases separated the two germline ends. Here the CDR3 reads CASSLTRGGWGNEQFF. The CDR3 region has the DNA TGCGCCAGCAGCTTGACGCGAGGGGGTTGGGGCAATGAGCAGTTCTTC.

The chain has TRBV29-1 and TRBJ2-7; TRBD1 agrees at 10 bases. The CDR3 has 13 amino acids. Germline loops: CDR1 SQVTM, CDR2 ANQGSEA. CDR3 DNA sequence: TGCAACCCTGGGAGACAGGGGGCCCACGAGCAGTACTTC. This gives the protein CNPGRQGAHEQYF.

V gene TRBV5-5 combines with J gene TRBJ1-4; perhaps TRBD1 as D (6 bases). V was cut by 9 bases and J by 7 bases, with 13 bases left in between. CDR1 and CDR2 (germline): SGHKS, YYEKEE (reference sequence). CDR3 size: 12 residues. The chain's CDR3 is CATKGGSEKLFF. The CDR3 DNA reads TGTGCCACAAAAGGGGGATCTGAAAAACTGTTTTTT.

The CDR3 DNA follows: TGTGCCAGCAGTGAAAGGGAATACACCGGGGAGCTGTTTTTT. Protein product: CASSEREYTGELFF. The chain couples TRBV6-1 to TRBJ2-2; D not certain. The CDR3 consists of 14 residues. The germline gives CDR1 MNHNS, CDR2 SASEGT. Trimming removed 2 bases from V and 3 bases from J, with 7 bases in between.

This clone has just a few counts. The CDR3 loop reads CASSGGTSGRYEQYF. The CDR3 bases are TGTGCCAGCAGTGGAGGGACTAGCGGGAGGTACGAGCAGTACTTC. This rearrangement joins TRBV27 to TRBJ2-7; 15 bases map to TRBD2. The germline gives CDR1 MNHEY, CDR2 SMNVEV (reference sequence). The ends lost 5 bases at V and 4 bases at J; junction bases unmatched: 3. This CDR3 has 15 residues.

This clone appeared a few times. The CDR3 sequence is CASSGGAGYNEQFF. The CDR3, as DNA: TGTGCCAGCAGTGGGGGGGCGGGTTACAATGAGCAGTTCTTC. The chain joins TRBV27 to TRBJ2-1, with D possibly being TRBD2 (7 bases). This CDR3 is built from 14 residues. CDR1 MNHEY and CDR2 SMNVEV come from the germline V gene (reference sequence). The V gene lost 5 bases and the J gene lost 4 bases, with 12 bases spanning the gap.

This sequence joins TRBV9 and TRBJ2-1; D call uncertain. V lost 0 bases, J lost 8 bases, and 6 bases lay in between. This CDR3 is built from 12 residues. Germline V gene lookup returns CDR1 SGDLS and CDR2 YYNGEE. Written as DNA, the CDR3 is TGTGCCAGCAGCGTAGATGAGGATGAGCAGTTCTTC. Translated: CASSVDEDEQFF.

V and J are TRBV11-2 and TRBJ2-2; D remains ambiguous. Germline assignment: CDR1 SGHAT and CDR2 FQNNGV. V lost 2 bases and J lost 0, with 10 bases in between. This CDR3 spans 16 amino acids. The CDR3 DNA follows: TGTGCCAGCAGCTTATTGGCTATTTCGAACACCGGGGAGCTGTTTTTT. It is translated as CASSLLAISNTGELFF.

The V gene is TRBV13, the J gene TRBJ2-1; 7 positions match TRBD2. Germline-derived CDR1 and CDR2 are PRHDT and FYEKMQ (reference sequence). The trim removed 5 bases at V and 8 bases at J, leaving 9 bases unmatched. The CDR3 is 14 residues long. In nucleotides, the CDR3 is TGTGCCAGCAGCGCCCGACTAGCCAGGTATGAGCAGTTCTTC. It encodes CASSARLARYEQFF.

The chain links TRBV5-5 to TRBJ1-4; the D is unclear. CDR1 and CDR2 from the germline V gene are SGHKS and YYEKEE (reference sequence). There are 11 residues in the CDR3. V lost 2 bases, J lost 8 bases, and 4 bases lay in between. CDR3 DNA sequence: TGTGCCAGCAGCTTTTCCGAAAAACTGTTTTTT. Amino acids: CASSFSEKLFF. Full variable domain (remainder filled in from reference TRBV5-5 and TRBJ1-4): DAGVTQSPTHLIKTRGQQVTLRCSPISGHKSVSWYQQVLGQGPQFIFQYYEKEERGRGNFPDRFSARQFPNYSSELNVNALLLGDSALYLCASSFSEKLFFGSGTQLSVL.

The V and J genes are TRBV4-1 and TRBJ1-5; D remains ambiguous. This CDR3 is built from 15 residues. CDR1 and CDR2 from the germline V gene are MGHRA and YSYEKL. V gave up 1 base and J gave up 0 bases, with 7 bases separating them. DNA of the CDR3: TGCGCCAGCAGCCAAGGAGGGTATAGCAATCAGCCCCAGCATTTT. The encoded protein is CASSQGGYSNQPQHF.

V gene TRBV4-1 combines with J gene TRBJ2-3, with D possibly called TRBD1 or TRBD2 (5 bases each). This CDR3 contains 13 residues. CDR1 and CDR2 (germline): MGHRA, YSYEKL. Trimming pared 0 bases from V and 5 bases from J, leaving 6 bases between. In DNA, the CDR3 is TGCGCCAGCAGCCAAGAGGGGGTAGATACGCAGTATTTT. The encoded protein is CASSQEGVDTQYF.

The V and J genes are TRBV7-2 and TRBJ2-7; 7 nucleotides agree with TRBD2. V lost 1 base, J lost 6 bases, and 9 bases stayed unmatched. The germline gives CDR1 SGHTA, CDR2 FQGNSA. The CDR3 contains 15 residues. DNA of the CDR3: TGTGCCAGCAGCTTAGAAGTGGGAGGGTACGGCGAGCAGTACTTC. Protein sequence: CASSLEVGGYGEQYF.

Here the CDR3 DNA reads TGTGCCAGCAGCTTCGTCCTGGGAGGTCGGAAGACCCAGTACTTC. Encoded protein: CASSFVLGGRKTQYF. V is TRBV7-9 and J is TRBJ2-5; possible D gene TRBD2, 6 bases. Germline loops: CDR1 SEHNR, CDR2 FQNEAQ (reference sequence). The CDR3 covers 15 residues. V lost 3 bases and J lost 6, with 17 bases in between.

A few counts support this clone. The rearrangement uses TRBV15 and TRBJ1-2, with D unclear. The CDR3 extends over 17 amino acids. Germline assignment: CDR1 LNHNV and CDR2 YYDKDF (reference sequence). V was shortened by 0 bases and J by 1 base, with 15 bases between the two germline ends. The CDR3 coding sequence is TGTGCCACCAGCAGAGAAGCAGGAGTAGATTTTAACTATGGCTACACCTTC. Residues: CATSREAGVDFNYGYTF.

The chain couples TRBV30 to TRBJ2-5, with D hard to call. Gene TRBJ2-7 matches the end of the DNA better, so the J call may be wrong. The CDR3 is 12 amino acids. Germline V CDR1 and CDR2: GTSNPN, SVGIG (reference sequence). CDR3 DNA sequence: TGTGCCTGGAGTGTAGTGGAAGCCGAGCAGTACTTC. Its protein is CAWSVVEAEQYF.

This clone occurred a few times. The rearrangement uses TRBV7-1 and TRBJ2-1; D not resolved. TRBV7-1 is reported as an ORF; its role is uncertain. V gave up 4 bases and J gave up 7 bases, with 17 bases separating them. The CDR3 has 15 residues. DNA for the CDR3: TGTGCCAGCAGCTTACCGGACGCTCAGGTGAATGAGCAGTTCTTC. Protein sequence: CASSLPDAQVNEQFF.

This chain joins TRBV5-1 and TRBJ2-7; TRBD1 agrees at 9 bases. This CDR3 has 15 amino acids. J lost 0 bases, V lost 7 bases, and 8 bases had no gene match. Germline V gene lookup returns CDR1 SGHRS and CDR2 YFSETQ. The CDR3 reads CASFYGTGSSYEQYF. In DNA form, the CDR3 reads TGCGCCAGCTTCTACGGGACAGGGAGCTCCTACGAGCAGTACTTC.

CDR3 sequence (DNA): TGTGCCAGCAGCCTTGGGACTAGCGGGAGGGCCTTCCTGAGCTCCTACGAGCAGTACTTC. Encoded protein: CASSLGTSGRAFLSSYEQYF. The chain combines TRBV5-4 with TRBJ2-7; 16 bases map to TRBD2. Germline CDR1 reads SGHNT; CDR2 reads YYREEE (reference sequence). The length of the CDR3 is 20 residues. Germline trimming cut 4 bases from V and 0 bases from J; bases unmatched to any gene: 13.

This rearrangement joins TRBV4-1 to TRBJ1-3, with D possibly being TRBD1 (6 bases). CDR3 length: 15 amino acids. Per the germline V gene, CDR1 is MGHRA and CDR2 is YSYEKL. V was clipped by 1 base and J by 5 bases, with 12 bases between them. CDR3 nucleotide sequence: TGCGCCAGCAGCCAAGTCCGGGACACCAGAAACACCATATATTTT. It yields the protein CASSQVRDTRNTIYF.

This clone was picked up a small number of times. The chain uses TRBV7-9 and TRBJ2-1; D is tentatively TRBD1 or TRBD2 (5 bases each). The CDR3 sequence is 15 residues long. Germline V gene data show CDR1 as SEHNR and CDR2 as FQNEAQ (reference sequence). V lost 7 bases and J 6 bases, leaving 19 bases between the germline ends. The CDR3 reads CASIRRGRAGNEQFF. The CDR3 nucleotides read TGTGCCAGCATCCGAAGGGGAAGGGCGGGCAATGAGCAGTTCTTC.

The CDR3 bases are TGTGCCAGCAGTCCCTGGGGGGGCAATCAGCCCCAGCATTTT. Its translation is CASSPWGGNQPQHF. The V gene is TRBV28, the J gene TRBJ1-5; TRBD1 is a possible D gene (5 bases). CDR3 length: 14 residues. Trimming cost V 5 bases and J 2 bases, with 10 bases left between them. Germline CDR1 reads MDHEN; CDR2 reads SYDVKM.

The CDR3 DNA follows: TGTGCCAGCAGTGAGCTAGCGAGACAAGAGACCCAGTACTTC. Translation: CASSELARQETQYF. The V call is TRBV13, the J call TRBJ2-5, with D maybe TRBD2 (6 bases). The germline V gene encodes CDR1 PRHDT and CDR2 FYEKMQ (reference sequence). The CDR3 is 14 residues long. Trimming took 6 bases from V and 2 from J, leaving 13 bases between them.